This record covers a single TCR beta chain. The antigen is not known. The assay was immunoSEQ multiplex PCR, and TCRdb's table has in-frame clones only and misses some. The table has about 61,000 clones, around 93% seen once. CDR1 is MNHNY, CDR2 SVGAGI, per germline (reference sequence). V shed 2 bases and J 4 bases; nucleotides not matched to a gene: 5. This CDR3 is 16 amino acids long. This record belongs to a study of OX40 agonist ivuxolimab in advanced cancers. Study findings and constraints: CD8+ T cells were the subset that, on average, had more expanded clones than CD4+.

The source of this sequence is an adult with an advanced solid tumor such as melanoma, head and neck, liver or kidney cancer. This specimen consisted of CD4+ or CD8+ T cells sorted from blood, obtained in a trial of the OX40 agonist ivuxolimab. This chain connects TRBV6-6 to TRBJ2-4, with 10 bases aligning to TRBD2. Written as DNA, the CDR3 is TGTGCCAGCAGTTACCCTAGCGGGAGAGGTAAAAACATTCAGTACTTC. Residues: CASSYPSGRGKNIQYF.